The rows below give T cell receptor beta chains drawn from one sample of a study of shared clonotypes between healthy human individuals. Profiling relied on immunoSEQ multiplex PCR, and the TCRdb table lists in-frame clones only, not all of them. There are approximately 2,300,000 clones in the sample; less than 95% occur only once, and 0.37% lies in the top ten. The specimen sequenced was naive CD4+ T cells from PBMCs. Source of these receptors: a young man in good health. Some clones in this sample may be carry-over from other donors' samples. Both conserved end residues are part of each CDR3. The order of the fields is clone size, J gene, V gene, D gene, CDR3 protein, CDR3 DNA. The D gene is left open where the match is weak. Not all rows give a size; the values are once, few, many and, for expanded clones, a class.

abundance: .; j_gene: TRBJ2-2; v_gene: TRBV10-3; d_gene: .; CDR3aa: CAISGDHLNTGELFF; CDR3nt: TGTGCCATCAGTGGCGACCACTTGAACACCGGGGAGCTGTTTTTT
abundance: .; j_gene: TRBJ2-7; v_gene: TRBV6-4; d_gene: TRBD2; CDR3aa: CASSEASGYYEQYF; CDR3nt: TGTGCCAGCAGTGAGGCTAGCGGATACTACGAGCAGTACTTC
abundance: .; j_gene: TRBJ1-5; v_gene: TRBV7-9; d_gene: .; CDR3aa: CASSLDRVASPINQPQHF; CDR3nt: TGTGCCAGCAGCTTAGACAGGGTTGCCTCTCCAATCAATCAGCCCCAGCATTTT
abundance: .; j_gene: TRBJ2-2; v_gene: TRBV2; d_gene: .; CDR3aa: CATSTGNTGELFF; CDR3nt: TGTGCCACCAGTACAGGGAACACCGGGGAGCTGTTTTTT
abundance: once; j_gene: TRBJ2-3; v_gene: TRBV6-6; d_gene: TRBD1; CDR3aa: CASSKGQGARGDTQYF; CDR3nt: TGTGCCAGCAGCAAGGGACAGGGGGCGCGGGGAGATACGCAGTATTTT
abundance: .; j_gene: TRBJ1-1; v_gene: TRBV6-1; d_gene: .; CDR3aa: CASSFFGGNTEAFF; CDR3nt: TGTGCCAGCAGTTTCTTTGGGGGGAACACTGAAGCTTTCTTT
abundance: .; j_gene: TRBJ2-3; v_gene: TRBV4-1; d_gene: TRBD2; CDR3aa: CASSPGLADTDTQYF; CDR3nt: TGCGCCAGCAGCCCAGGACTAGCGGACACAGATACGCAGTATTTT
abundance: .; j_gene: TRBJ2-6; v_gene: TRBV7-2; d_gene: .; CDR3aa: CASSLAGPGANVLTF; CDR3nt: TGTGCCAGCAGCTTGGCGGGCCCTGGGGCCAACGTCCTGACTTTC
abundance: .; j_gene: TRBJ2-7; v_gene: TRBV5-1; d_gene: .; CDR3aa: CASSLDLYNYEQYF; CDR3nt: TGCGCCAGCAGCTTGGACTTATATAACTACGAGCAGTACTTC
abundance: once; j_gene: TRBJ2-7; v_gene: TRBV19; d_gene: .; CDR3aa: CASSIGSSYEQYF; CDR3nt: TGTGCCAGTAGTATCGGCAGCTCCTACGAGCAGTACTTC
abundance: .; j_gene: TRBJ2-3; v_gene: TRBV14; d_gene: .; CDR3aa: CASSPFTDTQYF; CDR3nt: TGTGCCAGCAGCCCTTTCACAGATACGCAGTATTTT
abundance: .; j_gene: TRBJ1-2; v_gene: TRBV6-5; d_gene: TRBD1; CDR3aa: CASSYGDSYGYTF; CDR3nt: TGTGCCAGCAGTTATGGGGACAGCTACGGCTACACCTTC
abundance: .; j_gene: TRBJ2-5; v_gene: TRBV7-2; d_gene: TRBD2; CDR3aa: CASSRLAGVDTQYF; CDR3nt: TGTGCCAGCAGTAGACTAGCGGGAGTGGACACCCAGTACTTC
abundance: .; j_gene: TRBJ2-7; v_gene: TRBV14; d_gene: TRBD2; CDR3aa: CASSSRDYPGSEQYF; CDR3nt: TGTGCCAGCAGTAGCCGGGACTACCCAGGTAGCGAGCAGTACTTC
abundance: .; j_gene: TRBJ1-1; v_gene: TRBV28; d_gene: TRBD1; CDR3aa: CASTDRGRTEAFF; CDR3nt: TGTGCCAGCACTGACAGGGGGCGCACTGAAGCTTTCTTT
abundance: .; j_gene: TRBJ2-1; v_gene: TRBV15; d_gene: .; CDR3aa: CATSRTQGNEQFF; CDR3nt: TGTGCCACCAGCAGAACTCAGGGGAATGAGCAGTTCTTC
abundance: .; j_gene: TRBJ1-1; v_gene: TRBV25-1; d_gene: .; CDR3aa: CASKQRGSDTEAFF; CDR3nt: TGTGCCAGCAAACAAAGGGGCTCTGACACTGAAGCTTTCTTT
abundance: .; j_gene: TRBJ2-7; v_gene: TRBV28; d_gene: .; CDR3aa: CASSFPGEGGYEQYF; CDR3nt: TGTGCCAGCAGTTTCCCCGGTGAGGGGGGCTACGAGCAGTACTTC
abundance: .; j_gene: TRBJ2-5; v_gene: TRBV9; d_gene: TRBD2; CDR3aa: CASSVGGLAGVVGETQYF; CDR3nt: TGTGCCAGCAGCGTAGGGGGGCTAGCGGGAGTGGTTGGGGAGACCCAGTACTTC
abundance: .; j_gene: TRBJ2-1; v_gene: TRBV6-6; d_gene: TRBD1; CDR3aa: CASRTGGVTDNEQFF; CDR3nt: TGTGCCAGCCGAACAGGGGGTGTGACAGACAATGAGCAGTTCTTC
abundance: once; j_gene: TRBJ2-3; v_gene: TRBV19; d_gene: .; CDR3aa: CASQYGGGTDTQYF; CDR3nt: TGTGCCAGTCAATATGGGGGAGGTACGGATACGCAGTATTTT
abundance: .; j_gene: TRBJ2-3; v_gene: TRBV12-1; d_gene: .; CDR3aa: CASSPKSRTSTDTQYF; CDR3nt: TGTGCCAGCAGCCCAAAAAGTCGGACGTCCACAGATACGCAGTATTTT
abundance: .; j_gene: TRBJ1-2; v_gene: TRBV6-4; d_gene: .; CDR3aa: CASSPSTTNYGYTF; CDR3nt: TGTGCCAGCTCGCCCAGCACGACTAACTATGGCTACACCTTC
abundance: .; j_gene: TRBJ1-1; v_gene: TRBV6-1; d_gene: .; CDR3aa: CASRLDLNTEAFF; CDR3nt: TGTGCCAGCAGACTAGACTTGAACACTGAAGCTTTCTTT
abundance: .; j_gene: TRBJ2-1; v_gene: TRBV7-9; d_gene: TRBD1; CDR3aa: CASSSAEPGQPLYNEQFF; CDR3nt: TGTGCCAGCAGCTCTGCCGAACCGGGACAGCCCTTATACAATGAGCAGTTCTTC
abundance: .; j_gene: TRBJ1-2; v_gene: TRBV28; d_gene: .; CDR3aa: CASSEPDAYGYTF; CDR3nt: TGTGCCAGCAGTGAACCGGATGCCTATGGCTACACCTTC
abundance: .; j_gene: TRBJ1-2; v_gene: TRBV11-2; d_gene: .; CDR3aa: CASSFGGGGYTF; CDR3nt: TGTGCCAGCAGCTTCGGGGGTGGGGGCTACACCTTC
abundance: .; j_gene: TRBJ1-1; v_gene: TRBV9; d_gene: .; CDR3aa: CASSVSLGPGEAFF; CDR3nt: TGTGCCAGCAGCGTTTCCCTCGGTCCAGGGGAAGCTTTCTTT
abundance: .; j_gene: TRBJ2-3; v_gene: TRBV5-8; d_gene: TRBD1; CDR3aa: CASTPGQGFTDTQYF; CDR3nt: TGTGCCAGCACTCCGGGACAGGGCTTCACAGATACGCAGTATTTT
abundance: .; j_gene: TRBJ1-5; v_gene: TRBV6-1; d_gene: .; CDR3aa: CASSAEGGQPQHF; CDR3nt: TGTGCCAGCAGCGCGGAGGGGGGGCAGCCCCAGCATTTT
abundance: .; j_gene: TRBJ2-7; v_gene: TRBV5-5; d_gene: .; CDR3aa: CASREVGGPYEQYF; CDR3nt: TGTGCCAGCCGCGAGGTCGGCGGACCCTACGAGCAGTACTTC
abundance: .; j_gene: TRBJ2-3; v_gene: TRBV30; d_gene: TRBD2; CDR3aa: CAWRRLAAGTDTQYF; CDR3nt: TGTGCCTGGAGGCGGCTAGCGGCCGGCACAGATACGCAGTATTTT
abundance: .; j_gene: TRBJ2-3; v_gene: TRBV7-9; d_gene: TRBD2; CDR3aa: CASSPRPGLAEDTQYF; CDR3nt: TGTGCCAGCAGCCCCAGGCCGGGACTAGCGGAAGATACGCAGTATTTT
abundance: .; j_gene: TRBJ2-7; v_gene: TRBV15; d_gene: .; CDR3aa: CATSSHLTGFEQYF; CDR3nt: TGTGCCACCAGCAGCCACCTGACAGGTTTCGAGCAGTACTTC
abundance: .; j_gene: TRBJ2-1; v_gene: TRBV6-5; d_gene: TRBD1; CDR3aa: CASSDRGRGYNEQFF; CDR3nt: TGTGCCAGCAGCGACAGGGGGAGAGGGTACAATGAGCAGTTCTTC
abundance: .; j_gene: TRBJ2-5; v_gene: TRBV9; d_gene: .; CDR3aa: CASSVNPVQETQYF; CDR3nt: TGTGCCAGCAGCGTAAATCCAGTACAAGAGACCCAGTACTTC